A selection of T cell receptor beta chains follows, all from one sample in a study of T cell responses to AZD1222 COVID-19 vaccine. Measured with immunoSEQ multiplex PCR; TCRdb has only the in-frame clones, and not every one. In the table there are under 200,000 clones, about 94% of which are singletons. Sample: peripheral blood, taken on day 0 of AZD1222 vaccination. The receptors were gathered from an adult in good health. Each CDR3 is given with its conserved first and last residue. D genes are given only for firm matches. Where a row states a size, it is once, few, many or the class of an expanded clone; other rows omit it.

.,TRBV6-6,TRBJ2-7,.,CASSRDTLTYEQYF,TGTGCCAGCAGCAGGGACACCTTAACCTACGAGCAGTACTTC
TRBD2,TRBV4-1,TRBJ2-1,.,CASSLGGGQLYNEQFF,TGCGCCAGCAGCCTGGGCGGGGGGCAGTTATACAATGAGCAGTTCTTC
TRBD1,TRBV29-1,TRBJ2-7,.,CSVAGGPYEQYF,TGCAGCGTCGCAGGGGGTCCCTACGAGCAGTACTTC
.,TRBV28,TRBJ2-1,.,CASSFWGNEQFF,TGTGCCAGCAGTTTTTGGGGTAATGAGCAGTTCTTC
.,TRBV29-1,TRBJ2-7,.,CSVGETYEQYF,TGCAGCGTCGGGGAGACCTACGAGCAGTACTTC
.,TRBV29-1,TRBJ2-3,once,CSVDGSRARDTQYF,TGCAGCGTTGATGGGTCCAGGGCAAGGGATACGCAGTATTTT
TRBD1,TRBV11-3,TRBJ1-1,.,CASSLSGQGMNKTGATEAFF,TGTGCCAGCAGCTTATCCGGACAGGGAATGAATAAGACGGGAGCCACTGAAGCTTTCTTT
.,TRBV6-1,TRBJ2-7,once,CASSVPSGQGLIYEQYF,TGTGCCAGCAGTGTCCCTAGTGGTCAGGGCCTTATCTACGAGCAGTACTTC
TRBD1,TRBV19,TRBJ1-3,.,CASSTRDRISGNTIYF,TGTGCCAGTAGTACCCGGGACAGGATCTCTGGAAACACCATATATTTT
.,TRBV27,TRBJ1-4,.,CASSLSMTANEKLFF,TGTGCCAGCAGTTTAAGCATGACAGCTAATGAAAAACTGTTTTTT
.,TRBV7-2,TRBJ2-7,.,CASSTTASYEQYF,TGTGCCAGCAGCACGACTGCCTCCTACGAGCAGTACTTC
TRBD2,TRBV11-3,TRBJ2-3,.,CASSVRLAGAGTDTQYF,TGTGCCAGCAGCGTAAGACTAGCGGGAGCTGGCACAGATACGCAGTATTTT
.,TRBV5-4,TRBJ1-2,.,CASSLLGAYGYTF,TGTGCCAGCAGCTTGTTGGGGGCCTATGGCTACACCTTC
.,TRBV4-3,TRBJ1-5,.,CASSQDSRVNQPQHF,TGCGCCAGCAGCCAGGACAGTAGGGTGAATCAGCCCCAGCATTTT
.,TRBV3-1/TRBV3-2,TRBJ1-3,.,CASSQGNSGNTIYF,TGTGCCAGCAGCCAGGGCAACTCTGGAAACACCATATATTTT
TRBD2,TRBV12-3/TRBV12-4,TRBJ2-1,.,CASRGTSYEQFF,TGTGCCAGCAGGGGGACTAGCTATGAGCAGTTCTTC
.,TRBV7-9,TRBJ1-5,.,CASGQENQPQHF,TGTGCCAGCGGACAAGAGAATCAGCCCCAGCATTTT
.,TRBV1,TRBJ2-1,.,CTSSQGLEQFF,TGCACCAGCAGCCAAGGACTAGAACAGTTCTTC
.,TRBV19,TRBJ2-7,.,CASSMYPLSEQYF,TGTGCCAGTAGTATGTATCCCCTTAGCGAGCAGTACTTC
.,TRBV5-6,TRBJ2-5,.,CASSLEWGQETQYF,TGTGCCAGCAGCTTGGAGTGGGGTCAAGAGACCCAGTACTTC
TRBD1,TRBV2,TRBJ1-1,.,CASSGGQRNTEAFF,TGTGCCAGCAGTGGGGGACAGAGGAACACTGAAGCTTTCTTT
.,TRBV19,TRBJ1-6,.,CASSLDSPLHF,TGTGCCAGTAGTTTGGATTCACCCCTCCACTTT
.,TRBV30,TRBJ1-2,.,CAWSELGGRGGYTF,TGTGCCTGGAGCGAGCTCGGTGGAAGGGGTGGCTACACCTTC
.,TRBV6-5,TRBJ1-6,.,CASSYGDASPLHF,TGTGCCAGCAGTTACGGGGACGCTTCACCCCTCCACTTT
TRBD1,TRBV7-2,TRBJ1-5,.,CASSPLTGKPQHF,TGTGCCAGCAGCCCCCTGACAGGGAAGCCCCAGCATTTT
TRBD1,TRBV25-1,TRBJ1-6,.,CASSEDRGDSPLHF,TGTGCCAGCAGTGAAGACAGGGGTGATTCACCCCTCCACTTT
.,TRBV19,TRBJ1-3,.,CASRLGGSMRNTIYF,TGTGCCAGTAGACTGGGGGGCTCGATGCGAAACACCATATATTTT
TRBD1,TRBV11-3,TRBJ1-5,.,CASSSIRDRESNQPQHF,TGTGCCAGCAGCTCGATCCGGGACAGAGAAAGCAATCAGCCCCAGCATTTT